The 17 T cell receptor beta chains presented below share a single source sample, sequenced in a study of CD8 T cells in ankylosing spondylitis. One entry per CDR3 protein results from TCRdb running MiXCR on the 5' RACE reads. The sample holds 200,000 to 250,000 distinct CDR3 sequences, 10% seen once. The material sequenced was blood, either unsorted or a sorted T cell fraction (not recorded which). These receptors were taken from a male donor with ankylosing spondylitis or in good health (not recorded which).

The chain combines TRBV5-5 with TRBJ1-4; D is possibly TRBD1 (5 bases). The V gene lost 2 bases and the J gene lost 8 bases, with 13 bases spanning the gap. There are 14 residues in the CDR3. Germline CDR1 SGHKS, CDR2 YYEKEE (reference sequence). CDR3 nucleotide sequence: TGTGCCAGCAGCTTTGTACAGGAGGGAGAAAAACTGTTTTTT. As protein: CASSFVQEGEKLFF.

In its sample, this clonotype was seen many times. This chain connects TRBV12-3 or TRBV12-4 to TRBJ2-1; the D gene is possibly TRBD1 (5 bases). The CDR3 sequence is 14 residues long. V gave up 3 bases and J gave up 7 bases, with 13 bases separating them. The DNA for the CDR3 is TGTGCCAGCAGTTTCCCACAGGCCGATAATGAGCAGTTCTTC. It translates to CASSFPQADNEQFF.

This clonotype was seen repeatedly, ten times or more. The junction departs from the called germline gene at one end, perhaps through a read error. The genes are TRBV12-3 or TRBV12-4 and TRBJ2-7; a possible D gene is TRBD2 (5 bases). The CDR3 has 13 residues. The CDR3 here is CASRVLVEVPTRF. The DNA for the CDR3 is TGTGCCAGCAGGGTACTAGTTGAAGTCCCCACCCGATTC.

This clonotype has a handful of counts. The V and J genes are TRBV7-9 and TRBJ1-1, with D uncertain. The CDR3 covers 12 residues. Looked up from germline, CDR1 is SEHNR and CDR2 is FQNEAQ (reference sequence). The V end was cut by 8 bases, the J end by 3 bases, with 10 bases between. The CDR3 DNA is TGTGCCAGCGGGATGAGGGACACTGAAGCTTTCTTT. It encodes CASGMRDTEAFF. Looking up the rest from reference TRBV7-9 and TRBJ1-1 gives the full variable domain: DTGVSQNPRHKITKRGQNVTFRCDPISEHNRLYWYRQTLGQGPEFLTYFQNEAQLEKSRLLSDRFSAERPKGSFSTLEIQRTEQGDSAMYLCASGMRDTEAFFGQGTRLTVV.

This clonotype is a singleton in its sample. This chain connects TRBV5-5 to TRBJ1-4; D not certain. There are 14 residues in the CDR3. The V gene lost 1 base and the J gene lost 6 bases, with 10 bases spanning the gap. Germline V gene data show CDR1 as SGHKS and CDR2 as YYEKEE (reference sequence). CDR3: CASSLSKGDEKLFF. Written as DNA, the CDR3 is TGTGCCAGCAGCTTGAGTAAGGGAGATGAAAAACTGTTTTTT.

This clonotype was seen many times. V usage is TRBV27 and J usage is TRBJ1-2; 7 bases map to TRBD1. This CDR3 region has 17 residues. In germline, CDR1 is MNHEY, CDR2 SMNVEV (reference sequence). Germline trimming cut 2 bases from V and 1 base from J; bases unmatched to any gene: 10. The CDR3 DNA is TGTGCCAGCAGTTTAAATGGGGGAGGGGGCGGTAACTATGGCTACACCTTC. Its protein product is CASSLNGGGGGNYGYTF.

The V and J genes are TRBV5-6 and TRBJ2-7; TRBD2 matches at 8 bases. J gave up 0 bases and V 1 base, and 9 bases lay outside the gene matches. The CDR3 length is 17 residues. CDR1 and CDR2 (germline): SGHDT, YYEEEE. The CDR3 sequence is CASSLSFAGGSSYEQYF. CDR3 in DNA: TGTGCCAGCAGCTTGTCTTTTGCGGGGGGAAGCTCCTACGAGCAGTACTTC. Full variable domain (remainder filled in from reference TRBV5-6 and TRBJ2-7): DAGVTQSPTHLIKTRGQQVTLRCSPKSGHDTVSWYQQALGQGPQFIFQYYEEEERQRGNFPDRFSGHQFPNYSSELNVNALLLGDSALYLCASSLSFAGGSSYEQYFGPGTRLTVT.

With regard to this clonotype: This may arise from a read error, as a much more abundant clone is one base away. V and J are TRBV5-1 and TRBJ1-1, with 9 bases aligning to TRBD1. Germline CDR1 SGHRS, CDR2 YFSETQ. V was clipped by 3 bases and J by 5 bases; unmatched bases: 5. The CDR3 extends over 14 amino acids. The CDR3 sequence: CASSWDRAKTEAFF. The CDR3 DNA is TGCGCCAGCAGCTGGGACAGGGCGAAAACTGAAGCTTTCTTT.

CDR3 DNA sequence: TGCAGTGCTGACGACAGGGGTAGCGAAAAACTGTTTTTT. Protein: CSADDRGSEKLFF. The chain employs TRBV20-1 and TRBJ1-4, with 8 bases lining up with TRBD1. This CDR3 spans 13 amino acids. Germline CDR1 DFQATT, CDR2 SNEGSKA (reference sequence). Germline trimming cut 5 bases from V and 8 bases from J; bases unmatched to any gene: 7.

This clonotype showed up many times. This chain connects TRBV5-1 to TRBJ1-4, with a possible D match to TRBD1 (6 bases). CDR3 length equals 14 residues. V lost 0 bases and J lost 3, with 6 bases in between. Germline V gives CDR1 SGHRS, CDR2 YFSETQ. The chain's CDR3 is CASSLGQANEKLFF. Here the CDR3 DNA reads TGCGCCAGCAGCTTGGGACAGGCTAATGAAAAACTGTTTTTT.

CDR3: CASSLGLQGYEQYF. The CDR3 DNA reads TGCGCCAGCAGCTTGGGGCTACAAGGCTACGAGCAGTACTTC. The V call is TRBV5-1, the J call TRBJ2-7; no definite D call. Trimming cost V 0 bases and J 3 bases, with 10 bases left between them. The germline V gene has CDR1 SGHRS and CDR2 YFSETQ. This CDR3 region has 14 residues.

V is TRBV6-5 and J is TRBJ2-2; 8 nucleotides agree with TRBD1. The germline V gene has CDR1 MNHEY and CDR2 SVGAGI. J gave up 6 bases and V 2 bases, and 14 bases lay outside the gene matches. There are 18 residues in the CDR3. CDR3 nucleotides: TGTGCCAGCAGTTACGCGACTGGGACAGGCGGTGCTTCCGGGGAGCTGTTTTTT. This codes for CASSYATGTGGASGELFF.

DNA of the CDR3: TGCGCCAGCAGCTTCGGGGGGCTGAGTCAGCCCCAGCATTTT. It is translated as CASSFGGLSQPQHF. V usage is TRBV5-1 and J usage is TRBJ1-5; a weak D match, TRBD1 (6 bases). There are 14 residues in the CDR3. CDR1 is SGHRS, CDR2 YFSETQ, per germline. Trimming left V 2 bases short and J 6 bases short, with 12 bases between.

The V and J genes are TRBV6-5 and TRBJ2-3, with 9 bases lining up with TRBD2. Germline V gene lookup returns CDR1 MNHEY and CDR2 SVGAGI. The CDR3 consists of 16 residues. The J segment lost 2 bases and the V segment lost 0 bases, leaving 3 bases of the junction unmatched. The CDR3, as DNA: TGTGCCAGCAGTTACTCTTCTAGCGGGGTCACAGATACGCAGTATTTT. Amino acid sequence: CASSYSSSGVTDTQYF.

The chain uses TRBV12-3 or TRBV12-4 and TRBJ2-1; 10 bases match TRBD1. V trimming: 5 bases; J trimming: 8 bases; junction bases outside the gene matches: 15. The CDR3 totals 17 residues. The DNA of the CDR3 is TGTGCCAGCAGTCGACTAAGAGGACAGGGGGTTAGCGATGAGCAGTTCTTC. Translated: CASSRLRGQGVSDEQFF.

Concerning this clonotype: A read error may be the cause here, since a much bigger clone is one base away. The chain uses TRBV7-8 and TRBJ2-7; 8 bases are a match to TRBD1. Trimming removed 4 bases from V and 8 bases from J; junction bases left unmatched: 7. Germline V gives CDR1 SGHVS, CDR2 FQNEAQ. The CDR3 is 13 residues long. The CDR3 protein is CASSSGTGLKQYF. The DNA of the CDR3 is TGTGCCAGCAGCTCCGGGACAGGACTCAAGCAGTACTTC.

This clonotype was found many times. J is TRBJ2-7 and V is TRBV7-9; 9 positions match TRBD2. The length of the CDR3 is 15 residues. CDR1 is SEHNR and CDR2 is FQNEAQ in the germline V gene (reference sequence). The V gene end was trimmed by 5 bases and the J gene end by 7 bases; junction bases not matched to a gene: 12. CDR3: CASSPAASGVREQYF. The CDR3 bases are TGTGCCAGCAGCCCGGCGGCTAGCGGGGTGAGGGAGCAGTACTTC.